These 7 T cell receptor beta chains share one sample of origin, sequenced in a study of T cell repertoires in cytomegalovirus infection. TCRdb used MiXCR to reprocess the reads, holding one entry per CDR3 protein. The table has tens of thousands of distinct CDR3 sequences, under 4.5% seen once. The sequenced sample consisted of PBMCs. All receptors come from a human donor in good health (CMV status not recorded). Some clones in this sample may be carry-over from other donors' samples.

This clonotype was seen repeatedly, ten times or more. The rearrangement uses TRBV28 and TRBJ2-3; 9 bases fit TRBD2. V shed 8 bases, J shed 3 bases, and the junction held 9 bases outside the gene matches. Germline V gene data show CDR1 as MDHEN and CDR2 as SYDVKM. The CDR3 loop spans 15 amino acids. The CDR3, as DNA: TGTGCCAGCGTTGTTAGCGGGAGTCTGACAGATACGCAGTATTTT. As protein: CASVVSGSLTDTQYF. Filled out from reference TRBV28 and TRBJ2-3, the complete variable domain reads DVKVTQSSRYLVKRTGEKVFLECVQDMDHENMFWYRQDPGLGLRLIYFSYDVKMKEKGDIPEGYSVSREKKERFSLILESASTNQTSMYLCASVVSGSLTDTQYFGPGTRLTVL.

This clonotype was found many times. The V call is TRBV7-2, the J call TRBJ2-7, with D tentatively TRBD2 (6 bases). V gave up 2 bases and J gave up 6 bases, with 14 bases separating them. CDR3 length: 14 residues. Germline V gene lookup returns CDR1 SGHTA and CDR2 FQGNSA. CDR3 protein: CASSLIGGVGEQYF. CDR3 nucleotides: TGTGCCAGCAGCTTAATCGGGGGAGTAGGCGAGCAGTACTTC.

This clonotype was observed many times. In DNA, the CDR3 is TGTGCCAGCAGCTTAGCAGCTAGTGAGAGGTTCTTC. Protein product: CASSLAASERFF. The genes are TRBV7-2 and TRBJ2-1; D is ambiguous. The CDR3 has 12 residues. Trimming removed 0 bases at V and 15 bases at J, with 12 bases between. Germline V gene lookup returns CDR1 SGHTA and CDR2 FQGNSA.

This clonotype has a count of ten or more. V gene TRBV7-2 combines with J gene TRBJ1-4, with 8 bases lining up with TRBD1. Germline loops: CDR1 SGHTA, CDR2 FQGNSA. The CDR3 is 14 residues long. Trimming at V came to 8 bases and at J to 6 bases, leaving 8 bases not matched to a gene. CDR3 DNA sequence: TGTGCCAGCCGGACTGCAGGGGGCTATGAAAAACTGTTTTTT. Encoded protein: CASRTAGGYEKLFF.

The rearrangement uses TRBV15 and TRBJ2-5; D might be TRBD1 (5 bases). V lost 6 bases, J lost 3 bases, and 8 bases lay in between. The germline CDR1 and CDR2 sequences are LNHNV and YYDKDF (reference sequence). The CDR3 has 12 residues. In DNA, the CDR3 is TGTGCCACCAGTCGACAGAAAGAGACCCAGTACTTC. This codes for CATSRQKETQYF.

This clonotype was seen repeatedly, ten times or more. This rearrangement joins TRBV10-3 to TRBJ2-7, with D perhaps matching TRBD2 (5 bases). There are 13 residues in the CDR3. The V gene lost 2 bases and the J gene lost 2 bases, with 7 bases spanning the gap. Looked up from germline, CDR1 is ENHRY and CDR2 is SYGVKD. The CDR3 region is CAISEGLAYEQYF. CDR3 in DNA: TGTGCCATCAGTGAGGGACTCGCCTACGAGCAGTACTTC.

This clonotype was detected ten times or more. The V gene is TRBV7-2, the J gene TRBJ2-1; 7 nucleotides align to TRBD2. Germline CDR1 and CDR2: SGHTA and FQGNSA. Trimming removed 6 bases from V and 4 bases from J; junction bases left unmatched: 18. This CDR3 comprises 18 residues. CDR3 in DNA: TGTGCCAGCAGACCAAAAGGCACCGGGACTACAACATACAATGAGCAGTTCTTC. It specifies CASRPKGTGTTTYNEQFF.